Sequencing of this T cell receptor (beta chain) was carried out in a study of T cells in Graves' hyperthyroidism and ophthalmopathy. General observations from the study: With a median lead of 6.5 months before onset, the model predicted ophthalmopathy. Most expanded thyroid clonotypes above 0.001 recurred in blood.

This clonotype was seen repeatedly, ten times or more. As yet, its antigen is unknown. Orbital computed tomography, thyroid ultrasound, serum thyroxine and TRAb, and clinical symptoms together informed the diagnoses. PBMCs were derived from 9.5 to 10 ml fresh peripheral blood. V lost 4 bases and J lost 0, with 10 bases in between. This CDR3 spans 15 amino acids. Germline V gives CDR1 SGHTA, CDR2 FQGNSA. Amplification of TCR beta CDR3 regions was performed using RNA transcripts as template. Primed by the HTBI set, a first-round RT-PCR was run on the TCR CDR3. TCRdb passed the multiplex PCR reads through MiXCR, listing each CDR3 protein once. In the table there are hundreds of thousands of distinct CDR3 sequences, about 15% of which are singletons.

Input material: blood. This chain joins TRBV7-2 and TRBJ1-5, with D unclear. This TCR was sampled from a woman younger than 30 with Graves' hyperthyroidism. CDR3 in DNA: TGTGCCAGCAGCTACAGACGAGATAGCAATCAGCCCCAGCATTTT. Protein sequence: CASSYRRDSNQPQHF.